This paragraph covers one T cell receptor beta chain sequence. What it recognizes is unknown. These data belong to a study of cytomegalovirus exposure and HLA in healthy donors. Study-wide findings and caveats: TCR beta chain V- and J-gene trimming was linked, in a later analysis, to a missense variant in DCLRE1C. In a later analysis, a genetic analysis reported fewer productive-TCR N-insertions in an Asian-associated ancestry cluster than the cohort average. It was reported that the classifier diagnosed cytomegalovirus status with high specificity and sensitivity in both the original and validation cohorts.

The PCR employed 60 Vbeta primers together with 13 Jbeta primers. Produced via immunoSEQ multiplex PCR; TCRdb's table is partial and in-frame only. The sample has 20,000 to 30,000 clones, just under 80% seen once. CDR1 and CDR2 (germline): MNHEY, SMNVEV (reference sequence). The CDR3 totals 15 residues. V was clipped by 8 bases and J by 0 bases, with 14 bases between them. This chain links TRBV27 with TRBJ1-5, with D possibly matching TRBD1 (6 bases). Sequenced sample: PBMCs. The receptor was derived from a male donor in good health and CMV-seronegative. DNA for the CDR3: TGTGCCAGCCGCAAGGGGGACTATAGCAATCAGCCCCAGCATTTT. It encodes CASRKGDYSNQPQHF.